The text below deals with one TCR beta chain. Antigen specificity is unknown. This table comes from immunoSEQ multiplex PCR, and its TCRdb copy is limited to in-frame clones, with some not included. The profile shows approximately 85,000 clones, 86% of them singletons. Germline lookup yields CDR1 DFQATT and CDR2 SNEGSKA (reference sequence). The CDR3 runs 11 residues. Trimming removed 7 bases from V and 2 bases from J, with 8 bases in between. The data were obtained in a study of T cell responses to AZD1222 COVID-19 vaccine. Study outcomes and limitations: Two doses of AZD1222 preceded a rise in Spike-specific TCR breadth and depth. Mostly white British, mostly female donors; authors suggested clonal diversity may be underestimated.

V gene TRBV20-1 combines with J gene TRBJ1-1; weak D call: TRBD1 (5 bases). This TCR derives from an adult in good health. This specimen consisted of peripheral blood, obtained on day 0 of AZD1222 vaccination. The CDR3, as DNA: TGCAGTGTCCAGGGAAACACTGAAGCTTTCTTT. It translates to CSVQGNTEAFF.